Presented here are 3 T cell receptor beta chains from one specimen sequenced in a study of Ad26.COV2.S vaccination and SARS-CoV-2 variants. As for treatment: roughly 20 received Ad26.COV2.S at low or high dose, single or two shots; several received placebo; per-sample allocation not given. Samples came from day 63 after the first vaccine or placebo injection. Sequenced by immunoSEQ multiplex PCR; TCRdb stores in-frame clones only, minus some. The table includes 350,000 to 400,000 clones, less than 90% detected once. The sequenced sample was peripheral blood, obtained in a trial of Ad26.COV2.S vaccine versus placebo. These receptors all come from a person between 18 and 65 years old who received the Ad26.COV2.S COVID-19 vaccine or a placebo.

The chain employs TRBV27 and TRBJ1-1; a weak D match, TRBD1 (6 bases). This CDR3 has 17 residues. V shed 0 bases and J shed 4 bases, with 18 bases lying between them. Looked up from germline, CDR1 is MNHEY and CDR2 is SMNVEV (reference sequence). The CDR3 DNA is TGTGCCAGCAGTTTATCCGGACAGAGCCCTGCAATCACTGAAGCTTTCTTT. Encoded protein: CASSLSGQSPAITEAFF.

The J gene is TRBJ2-2, the V gene TRBV2; D unclear. There are 16 residues in the CDR3. CDR1 and CDR2 from the germline V gene are SNHLY and FYNNEI. Trimming removed 8 bases from V and 8 bases from J, with 24 bases in between. CDR3 sequence reads: CASSPNSLKIAGELFF. As DNA, the CDR3 is TGTGCCAGCTCCCCAAATAGCCTAAAAATCGCGGGGGAGCTGTTTTTT.

This clone has more than one count but fewer than ten. CDR3 amino acids: CASKRGGLSTNTQYF. The CDR3 DNA is TGTGCCAGCAAGCGTGGGGGACTATCAACAAATACGCAGTATTTT. This sequence joins TRBV25-1 and TRBJ2-3; 7 bases match TRBD2. V dropped 7 bases and J dropped 7; count of bases not matched to a gene: 14. The CDR3 length is 15 residues. CDR1 and CDR2 (germline): MGHDK, SYGVNS. Full variable domain (outside the CDR3, taken from reference TRBV25-1 and TRBJ2-3): EADIYQTPRYLVIGTGKKITLECSQTMGHDKMYWYQQDPGMELHLIHYSYGVNSTEKGDLSSESTVSRIRTEHFPLTLESARPSHTSQYLCASKRGGLSTNTQYFGPGTRLTVL.